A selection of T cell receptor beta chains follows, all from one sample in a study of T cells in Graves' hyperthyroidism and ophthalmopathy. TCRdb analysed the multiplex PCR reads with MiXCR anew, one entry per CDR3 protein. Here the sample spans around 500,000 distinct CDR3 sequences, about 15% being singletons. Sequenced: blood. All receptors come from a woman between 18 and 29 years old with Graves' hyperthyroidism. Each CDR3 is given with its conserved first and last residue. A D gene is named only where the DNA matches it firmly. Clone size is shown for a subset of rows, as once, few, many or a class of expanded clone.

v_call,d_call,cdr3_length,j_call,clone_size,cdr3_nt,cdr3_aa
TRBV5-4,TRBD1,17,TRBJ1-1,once,TGTGCCAGCAGCCTATGGGACAGGGGGCTTGTGAACACTGAAGCTTTCTTT,CASSLWDRGLVNTEAFF
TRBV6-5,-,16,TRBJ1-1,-,TGTGCCAGCAGTTACTCATCGGGGAGGGGGGACACTGAAGCTTTCTTT,CASSYSSGRGDTEAFF
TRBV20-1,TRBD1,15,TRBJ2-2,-,TGCAGTGCCCTTGCGACAGGGTTGGGGACCGGGGAGCTGTTTTTT,CSALATGLGTGELFF
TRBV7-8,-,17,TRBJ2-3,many,TGTGCCAGCAGCCCCCCGGGGTTTATTAGCGGCACAGATACGCAGTATTTT,CASSPPGFISGTDTQYF
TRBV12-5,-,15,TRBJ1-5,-,TGTGCTAGTGGTTTGGGGGGAGGAGGCAATCAGCCCCAGCATTTT,CASGLGGGGNQPQHF
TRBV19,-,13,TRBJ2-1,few,TGTGCCAGTAGTTTCGTGTATGGGAATGAGCAGTTCTTC,CASSFVYGNEQFF
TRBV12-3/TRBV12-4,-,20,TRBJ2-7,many,TGTGCCAGCAGTTTAGGCGACTACCCCCGGTACAGCTATAGCTCCTACGAGCAGTACTTC,CASSLGDYPRYSYSSYEQYF
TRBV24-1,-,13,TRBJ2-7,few,TGTGCCACCAGTGATCAAGGGATCCACGAGCAGTACTTC,CATSDQGIHEQYF
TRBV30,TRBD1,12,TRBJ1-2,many,TGTGCCTCACGAGACAGGGCCTATGGCTACACCTTC,CASRDRAYGYTF
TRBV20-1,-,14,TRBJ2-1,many,TGCAGTGCTAGTACGAGAGTCTCCTACAATGAGCAGTTCTTC,CSASTRVSYNEQFF
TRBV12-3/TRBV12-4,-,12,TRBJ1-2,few,TGTGCCAGCAGTTTAGACGCGCGGGGCTACACCTTC,CASSLDARGYTF
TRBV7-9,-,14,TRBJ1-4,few,TGTGCCAGCAGCCAGACGTTTAGTAATGAAAAACTGTTTTTT,CASSQTFSNEKLFF
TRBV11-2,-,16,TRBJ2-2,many,TGTGCCAGCAGCTCCACAATGGACTGGCACACCGGGGAGCTGTTTTTT,CASSSTMDWHTGELFF
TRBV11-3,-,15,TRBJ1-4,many,TGTGCCAGCAGCCCTCGGACGGGATCTAATGAAAAACTGTTTTTT,CASSPRTGSNEKLFF
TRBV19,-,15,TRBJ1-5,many,TGTGCCAGTAGTATATTTTTACAGACCAATCAGCCCCAGCATTTT,CASSIFLQTNQPQHF
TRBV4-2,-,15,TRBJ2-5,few,TGTGCCAGCAGCCAAGAGTGGCCTGTTTGGGAGACCCAGTACTTC,CASSQEWPVWETQYF
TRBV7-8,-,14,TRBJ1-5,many,TGTGCCAGCAGCACTTGGGGGGTCAAACAGCCCCAGCATTTT,CASSTWGVKQPQHF
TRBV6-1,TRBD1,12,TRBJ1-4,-,TGTGCCACCGGACAGGGTAATGAAAAACTGTTTTTT,CATGQGNEKLFF
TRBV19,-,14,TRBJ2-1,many,TGTGCCAGTAGTGCTACTAAAAGCTACAATGAGCAGTTCTTC,CASSATKSYNEQFF